In this sample, the clone carrying this T cell receptor (beta chain) turned up once. The data belong to a study of blood T cell repertoires in COVID-19. About the study: Sites in the United States, Italy and Spain provided acute and convalescent COVID-19 samples. T cells, B-cell-depleted T cells, or PBMCs supplied cDNA or gDNA.

Per the germline V gene, CDR1 is MDHEN and CDR2 is SYDVKM. The CDR3 has 13 residues. The V and J ends lost 5 bases and 7 bases respectively, with 12 bases between them. As originally analysed: Researchers report that nucleated cell counts were estimated from reference gene primer amplification. Assay used: immunoSEQ multiplex PCR; TCRdb lists only in-frame clones, some missing. V and J calls and clone size are copied from that table; D and trimming were computed from the DNA. The repertoire consists of 200,000 to 250,000 clones, with about four fifths occurring once and the leading ten covering 3% to 3.5%.

This clonotype was obtained from a woman in her thirties who had recovered from COVID-19. V and J are TRBV28 and TRBJ2-1; a weak D match, TRBD2 (6 bases). The sequenced sample was peripheral blood. The CDR3 is CASSPGVENEQFF. The DNA for the CDR3 is TGTGCCAGCAGTCCGGGGGTTGAAAATGAGCAGTTCTTC.